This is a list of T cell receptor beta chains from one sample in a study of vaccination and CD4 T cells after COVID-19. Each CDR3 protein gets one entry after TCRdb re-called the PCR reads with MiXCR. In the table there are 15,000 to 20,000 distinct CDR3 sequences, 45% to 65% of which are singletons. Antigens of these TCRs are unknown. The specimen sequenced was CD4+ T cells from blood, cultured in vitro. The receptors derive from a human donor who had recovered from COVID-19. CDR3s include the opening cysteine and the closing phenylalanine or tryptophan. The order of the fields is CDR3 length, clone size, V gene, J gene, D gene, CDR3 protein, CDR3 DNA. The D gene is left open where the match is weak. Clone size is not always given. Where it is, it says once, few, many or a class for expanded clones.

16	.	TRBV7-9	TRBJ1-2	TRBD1	CASSSEYGQAAYGYTF	TGTGCCAGCAGCTCAGAGTACGGACAGGCGGCCTATGGCTACACCTTC
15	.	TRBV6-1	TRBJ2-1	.	CASSTTWDHGNEQFF	TGTGCCAGCAGCACCACCTGGGACCATGGGAATGAGCAGTTCTTC
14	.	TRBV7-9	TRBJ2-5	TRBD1	CASSAGTGETTQYF	TGTGCCAGCAGCGCCGGGACAGGGGAGACGACCCAGTACTTC
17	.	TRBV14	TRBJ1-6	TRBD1	CASSQEKGTGGNSPLHF	TGTGCCAGCAGCCAAGAAAAGGGGACAGGGGGAAATTCACCCCTCCACTTT
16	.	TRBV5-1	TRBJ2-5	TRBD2	CASSLLLSGAQETQYF	TGCGCCAGCAGTCTCCTCTTAAGCGGGGCCCAAGAGACCCAGTACTTC
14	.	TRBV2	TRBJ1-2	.	CASSGDYMEYGYTF	TGTGCCAGCAGTGGGGACTATATGGAGTATGGCTACACCTTC
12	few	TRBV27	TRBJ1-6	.	CASRTMSSPLHF	TGTGCCAGCAGGACGATGTCGTCACCCCTCCACTTT
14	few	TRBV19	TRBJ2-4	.	CASRDSLAKNIQYF	TGTGCCAGTAGAGATAGTCTAGCCAAAAACATTCAGTACTTC
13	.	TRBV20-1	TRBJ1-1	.	CSATYQGNTEAFF	TGCAGTGCTACCTACCAGGGGAACACTGAAGCTTTCTTT
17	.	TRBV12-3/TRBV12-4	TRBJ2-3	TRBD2	CASSLTLAGGQGDTQYF	TGTGCCAGCAGCCTAACCTTAGCGGGAGGGCAGGGGGATACGCAGTATTTT
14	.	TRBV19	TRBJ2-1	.	CASSFQSTYNEQFF	TGTGCCAGTAGTTTCCAGTCAACCTACAATGAGCAGTTCTTC
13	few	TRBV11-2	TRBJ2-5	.	CASTLNPQRTQYF	TGTGCCAGCACTCTAAACCCCCAACGGACCCAGTACTTC
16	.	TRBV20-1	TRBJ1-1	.	CSARVSGGTGDTEAFF	TGCAGTGCTAGAGTCTCGGGGGGGACGGGGGACACTGAAGCTTTCTTT
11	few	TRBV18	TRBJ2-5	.	CASSGGETQYF	TGTGCCAGCTCAGGGGGAGAGACCCAGTACTTC
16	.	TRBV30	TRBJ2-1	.	CAWSGSVVADYNEQFF	TGTGCCTGGAGTGGGTCGGTCGTAGCGGATTACAATGAGCAGTTCTTC
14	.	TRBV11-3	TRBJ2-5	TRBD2	CASSQGLPGGTQYF	TGTGCCAGCAGCCAGGGACTACCGGGGGGGACCCAGTACTTC
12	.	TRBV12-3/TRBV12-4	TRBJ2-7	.	CASSLAGGEQYF	TGTGCCAGCAGTTTAGCAGGGGGGGAGCAGTACTTC
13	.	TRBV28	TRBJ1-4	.	CASSLWQVRKLFF	TGTGCCAGCAGTTTATGGCAGGTACGAAAACTGTTTTTT
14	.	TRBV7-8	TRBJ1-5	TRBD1	CASSRQGGYQPQHF	TGTGCCAGCAGCCGACAGGGAGGATATCAGCCCCAGCATTTT
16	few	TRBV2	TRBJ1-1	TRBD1	CASTSPVGQGATEAFF	TGTGCCAGCACATCCCCCGTGGGACAGGGGGCCACTGAAGCTTTCTTT
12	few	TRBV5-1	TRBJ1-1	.	CASSFYPTEAFF	TGCGCCAGCAGCTTTTACCCCACTGAAGCTTTCTTT
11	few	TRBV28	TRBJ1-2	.	CATLVNYGYTF	TGTGCCACCCTGGTAAACTATGGCTACACCTTC
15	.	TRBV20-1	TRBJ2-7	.	CSARGAGRGSYEQYF	TGCAGTGCTAGAGGGGCAGGGCGAGGCTCCTACGAGCAGTACTTC
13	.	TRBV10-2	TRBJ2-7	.	CASNRDSSYEQYF	TGCGCCAGCAATAGGGACTCATCCTACGAGCAGTACTTC
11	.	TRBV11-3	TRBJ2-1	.	CASSRENEQFF	TGTGCCAGCAGCCGAGAGAATGAGCAGTTCTTC
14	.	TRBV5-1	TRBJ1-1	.	CASSYYTGNTEAFF	TGCGCCAGCAGCTACTACACAGGGAACACTGAAGCTTTCTTT
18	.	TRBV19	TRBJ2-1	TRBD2	CASSIDARLAGANNEQFF	TGTGCCAGTAGTATAGATGCCCGACTAGCGGGAGCCAACAATGAGCAGTTCTTC
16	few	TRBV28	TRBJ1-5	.	CASSLTQSYSNQPQHF	TGTGCCAGCAGTTTAACACAGTCCTATAGCAATCAGCCCCAGCATTTT
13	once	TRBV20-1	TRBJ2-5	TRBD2	CSAGLAGGETQYF	TGCAGTGCGGGACTAGCGGGAGGGGAGACCCAGTACTTC
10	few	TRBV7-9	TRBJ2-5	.	CASSVETQYF	TGTGCCAGCAGCGTAGAGACCCAGTACTTC
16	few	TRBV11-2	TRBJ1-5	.	CASSLEGGNNHQPQHF	TGTGCCAGCAGCCTCGAGGGGGGCAATAACCATCAGCCCCAGCATTTT
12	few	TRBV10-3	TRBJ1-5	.	CAISDRSQPQHF	TGTGCCATCAGTGACAGGAGTCAGCCCCAGCATTTT
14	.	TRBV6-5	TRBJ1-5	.	CASSYAGGSQPQHF	TGTGCCAGCAGTTACGCGGGGGGGAGCCAGCCCCAGCATTTT
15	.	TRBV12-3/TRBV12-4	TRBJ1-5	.	CASSFGGAGNQPQHF	TGTGCCAGCAGTTTTGGGGGAGCCGGCAATCAGCCCCAGCATTTT
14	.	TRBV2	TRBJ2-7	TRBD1	CASLTGTGAYEQYF	TGTGCCAGCCTGACAGGGACAGGGGCCTACGAGCAGTACTTC
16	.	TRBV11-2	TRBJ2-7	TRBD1	CASSLGPRQGFYEQYF	TGTGCCAGCAGCTTAGGGCCCAGACAGGGATTCTACGAGCAGTACTTC
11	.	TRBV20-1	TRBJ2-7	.	CSASGTYEQYF	TGCAGTGCTAGCGGAACCTACGAGCAGTACTTC
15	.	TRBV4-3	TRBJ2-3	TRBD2	CASSLAGGPADTQYF	TGCGCCAGCAGTCTAGCGGGAGGGCCGGCAGATACGCAGTATTTT
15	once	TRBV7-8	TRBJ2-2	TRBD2	CASSYTSGSTGELFF	TGTGCCAGCAGCTACACTAGCGGGAGTACCGGGGAGCTGTTTTTT
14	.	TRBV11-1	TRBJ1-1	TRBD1	CASSFGRGATEAFF	TGTGCCAGCAGCTTTGGCAGGGGGGCCACTGAAGCTTTCTTT
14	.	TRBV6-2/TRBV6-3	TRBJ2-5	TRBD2	CASSYDGRQETQYF	TGTGCCAGCAGTTACGACGGGAGGCAAGAGACCCAGTACTTC
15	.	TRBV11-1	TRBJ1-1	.	CASSFDGTSNTEAFF	TGTGCCAGCAGCTTTGACGGCACTTCGAACACTGAAGCTTTCTTT
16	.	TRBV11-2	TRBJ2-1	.	CASSGLGGASYNEQFF	TGTGCCAGCAGCGGGTTAGGGGGGGCCTCCTACAATGAGCAGTTCTTC
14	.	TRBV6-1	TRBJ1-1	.	CASSRGSLNTEAFF	TGTGCCAGCAGTAGGGGGTCATTGAACACTGAAGCTTTCTTT
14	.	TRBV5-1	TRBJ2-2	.	CASSLLKNTGELFF	TGCGCCAGCAGCCTGCTAAAGAACACCGGGGAGCTGTTTTTT
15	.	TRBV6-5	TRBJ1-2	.	CASSYSPGTGYGYTF	TGTGCCAGCAGTTACTCGCCCGGGACGGGCTATGGCTACACCTTC
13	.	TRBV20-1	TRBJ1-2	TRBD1	CSAKTGAVYGYTF	TGCAGTGCCAAAACAGGGGCGGTCTATGGCTACACCTTC
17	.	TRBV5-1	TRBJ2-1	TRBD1	CASSGIPGQGVYNEQFF	TGCGCCAGCAGCGGAATACCGGGACAGGGAGTTTACAATGAGCAGTTCTTC
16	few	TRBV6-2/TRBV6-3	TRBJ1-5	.	CASSSDSLPRNQPQHF	TGTGCCAGCAGCTCGGACAGCCTCCCCCGAAATCAGCCCCAGCATTTT
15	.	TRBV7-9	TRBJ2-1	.	CASSMGLGGVGEQFF	TGTGCCAGCAGCATGGGACTGGGAGGTGTTGGTGAGCAGTTCTTC
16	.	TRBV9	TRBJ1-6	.	CASSPIDRSYNSPLHF	TGTGCCAGCAGCCCCATCGACAGGTCATATAATTCACCCCTCCACTTT
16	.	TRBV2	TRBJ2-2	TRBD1	CASSVSGGADTGELFF	TGTGCCAGCAGTGTCTCAGGGGGCGCGGACACCGGGGAGCTGTTTTTT
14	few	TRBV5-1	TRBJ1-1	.	CASSLGGVNTEAFF	TGCGCCAGCAGCTTGGGGGGTGTCAACACTGAAGCTTTCTTT